One sample yielded the 30 T cell receptor beta chains listed below, sequenced in a study of blood T cells in healthy people across ages. Through a sample-barcoded 5' primer and a J-beta primer mix, a second PCR was run for roughly 6 to 11 cycles. TCRdb passed the 5' RACE reads through MiXCR, listing each CDR3 protein once. The sample records more than 900,000 distinct CDR3 sequences, under 35% being singletons. The same specimen was also included in a second study, on T cells of mothers and their children.

Source material: blood. These receptors came from a woman in her forties in good health.

This clonotype was counted only a few times. The chain is built from TRBV12-3 or TRBV12-4 and TRBJ1-5, with 8 bases lining up with TRBD1. The J segment lost 1 base and the V segment lost 5 bases, leaving 1 base of the junction unmatched. The CDR3 is 14 amino acids. The CDR3 sequence: CASSNRGSNQPQHF. The CDR3 DNA is TGTGCCAGCAGTAACAGGGGGAGCAATCAGCCCCAGCATTTT.

To note about this clonotype: This may come from a read error, since a much larger clone is one base off. The rearrangement links TRBV15 to TRBJ2-3; D not resolved. CDR3 length: 14 amino acids. The V gene's germline CDR1 is LNHNV and CDR2 YYDKDF (reference sequence). The CDR3 loop is CAASRDRSTDTQYF. CDR3 in DNA: TGTGCCGCCAGCAGAGATCGGAGCACAGATACGCAGTATTTT.

Comments on this clonotype: The junction departs from the called germline gene at one end, perhaps through a read error. V and J are TRBV12-3 or TRBV12-4 and TRBJ2-3; D is possibly TRBD2 (7 bases). The CDR3 sequence is 14 residues long. This CDR3 is CASTHAGATDAQYF. The CDR3 DNA is TGTGCCAGCACTCATGCGGGGGCCACAGATGCGCAGTATTTT.

This clonotype was seen only a few times. V and J are TRBV4-1 and TRBJ1-2; D unresolved. This CDR3 comprises 16 residues. The germline CDR1 and CDR2 sequences are MGHRA and YSYEKL. With 1 base removed from V and 7 bases from J, the gap between germline ends came to 19 bases. The CDR3 here is CASSQGSGGSYFGYTF. The CDR3 region has the DNA TGCGCCAGCAGCCAAGGGTCAGGCGGGTCATACTTTGGCTACACCTTC.

This chain connects TRBV6-5 to TRBJ1-5, with D possibly matching TRBD1 (5 bases). CDR1 is MNHEY, CDR2 SVGAGI, per germline. Trimming shortened V by 6 bases and J by 4 bases, and 16 bases separated the two germline ends. The CDR3 contains 15 residues. CDR3 nucleotide sequence: TGTGCCAGCAGCCACGGGGGGATGAGGAATCAGCCCCAGCATTTT. This codes for CASSHGGMRNQPQHF.

This clonotype appeared many times. The V gene is TRBV27, the J gene TRBJ2-7; D is perhaps TRBD2 (6 bases). Germline V gene data show CDR1 as MNHEY and CDR2 as SMNVEV (reference sequence). V gave up 6 bases and J gave up 5 bases, with 8 bases separating them. This CDR3 contains 11 residues. The CDR3 reads CASRGLNEQYF. The CDR3 DNA is TGTGCCAGCAGGGGACTGAACGAGCAGTACTTC.

The chain uses TRBV10-3 and TRBJ1-1; D unclear. The CDR3 totals 13 residues. V was pared by 10 bases and J by 1 base, with 13 bases between. Germline V gene sequence: CDR1 ENHRY, CDR2 SYGVKD. The CDR3 nucleotides are TGTGCCAACCGGGCGGCACAGAACACTGAAGCTTTCTTT. It translates to CANRAAQNTEAFF.

This clonotype was observed once. The V gene is TRBV2, the J gene TRBJ1-5; weak D call: TRBD1 (6 bases). V shed 5 bases and J shed 0 bases, with 11 bases lying between them. The CDR3 runs to 15 residues. Germline values: CDR1 SNHLY, CDR2 FYNNEI. CDR3 in amino acids: CASSKGDNSNQPQHF. CDR3 sequence (DNA): TGTGCCAGCAGTAAGGGGGATAATAGCAATCAGCCCCAGCATTTT.

V gene TRBV6-5 combines with J gene TRBJ1-2; D remains unclear. Germline assignment: CDR1 MNHEY and CDR2 SVGAGI. The CDR3 consists of 15 residues. Trimming took 6 bases from V and 0 from J, leaving 14 bases between them. In nucleotides, the CDR3 is TGTGCCAGCAGCCAATCCGCGGCTGCTAACTATGGCTACACCTTC. Its translation: CASSQSAAANYGYTF.

This clonotype was found many times. The rearrangement joins TRBV24-1 to TRBJ2-3; no definite D call. CDR1 is KGHDR and CDR2 is SFDVKD in the germline V gene. V lost 2 bases to trimming and J lost 6 bases, with 11 bases between them. This CDR3 is built from 14 residues. The CDR3 loop reads CATSDWGSADTQYF. In DNA, the CDR3 is TGTGCCACCAGTGATTGGGGATCGGCGGATACGCAGTATTTT.

This clonotype was picked up a small number of times. The chain links TRBV18 to TRBJ2-1, with TRBD1 matching over 9 bases. This CDR3 has 14 amino acids. The V gene end was trimmed by 3 bases and the J gene end by 9 bases; junction bases not matched to a gene: 6. Per the germline V gene, CDR1 is KGHSH and CDR2 is LQKENI. The CDR3: CASSPGTGYREQFF. The CDR3, as DNA: TGTGCCAGCTCACCCGGGACAGGGTATCGTGAGCAGTTCTTC.

Notes on this clonotype: A read error may be the cause here, since a much bigger clone is one base away. The rearrangement links TRBV11-3 to TRBJ1-5; 12 bases are a match to TRBD1. Germline V gene lookup returns CDR1 SGHNT and CDR2 YENEEA. The length of the CDR3 is 14 residues. The V and J ends lost 4 bases and 5 bases, in that order; junction bases with no gene match: 0. The chain's CDR3 is CASSWDRGHQPQHF. The CDR3 nucleotides are TGTGCCAGCAGCTGGGACAGGGGGCATCAGCCCCAGCATTTT.

The rearrangement uses TRBV4-3 and TRBJ1-1; D is ambiguous. Between the trimmed V and J ends, which lost 0 bases and 1 base, there was a span of 6 bases. This CDR3 comprises 14 residues. Germline lookup yields CDR1 LGHNA and CDR2 YSLEER. The CDR3 loop is CASSQDRSNTEAFF. CDR3 sequence (DNA): TGCGCCAGCAGCCAAGATCGGTCGAACACTGAAGCTTTCTTT.

This clonotype was detected only a few times. The gene calls are TRBV9 and TRBJ1-1; TRBD1 aligns across 8 bases. The CDR3 is 14 amino acids. V shed 0 bases, J shed 8 bases, and the junction held 6 bases outside the gene matches. The germline V gene encodes CDR1 SGDLS and CDR2 YYNGEE. Here the CDR3 DNA reads TGTGCCAGCAGCGTAGGTTTCGGGACAGGCGAAGCTTTCTTT. This sequence encodes CASSVGFGTGEAFF.

The chain is built from TRBV12-3 or TRBV12-4 and TRBJ2-2; D call uncertain. Trimming took 6 bases from V and 4 from J, leaving 12 bases between them. This CDR3 contains 14 residues. The CDR3 coding sequence is TGTGCCAGCAGCCTGGCGCAGAGCACCGGGGAGCTGTTTTTT. Translation: CASSLAQSTGELFF.

This clonotype appeared a few times. The chain links TRBV29-1 to TRBJ1-2; D gene unclear. The V gene's germline CDR1 is SQVTM and CDR2 ANQGSEA. Trimming took 5 bases from V and 0 from J, leaving 10 bases between them. The CDR3 runs 13 residues. CDR3 DNA: TGCAGCGTTTCGGGCGGAGCTAACTATGGCTACACCTTC. It codes for CSVSGGANYGYTF.

In its sample, this clonotype was seen a few times. The rearrangement uses TRBV5-4 and TRBJ2-7, with 8 bases identical to TRBD2. V gave up 0 bases and J gave up 0 bases; unmatched junction bases: 5. Germline CDR1 is SGHNT and CDR2 is YYREEE (reference sequence). The CDR3 has 16 residues. This CDR3 is CASSLGAGDGSYEQYF. Here the CDR3 DNA reads TGTGCCAGCAGCTTGGGAGCGGGGGACGGCTCCTACGAGCAGTACTTC. The complete variable domain, with remaining parts taken from reference TRBV5-4 and TRBJ2-7, reads ETGVTQSPTHLIKTRGQQVTLRCSSQSGHNTVSWYQQALGQGPQFIFQYYREEENGRGNFPPRFSGLQFPNYSSELNVNALELDDSALYLCASSLGAGDGSYEQYFGPGTRLTVT.

This clonotype was observed a handful of times. In nucleotides, the CDR3 is TGCGCCAGCAGCTTGAGCGGGGGGGCCGTGGAGACCCAGTACTTC. Translation gives CASSLSGGAVETQYF. The chain has TRBV5-1 and TRBJ2-5, with 10 bases identical to TRBD2. The CDR3 consists of 15 residues. The V segment lost 1 base and the J segment 5 bases; nucleotides outside the gene matches: 5. Germline assignment: CDR1 SGHRS and CDR2 YFSETQ. The complete variable domain, with remaining parts taken from reference TRBV5-1 and TRBJ2-5, reads KAGVTQTPRYLIKTRGQQVTLSCSPISGHRSVSWYQQTPGQGLQFLFEYFSETQRNKGNFPGRFSGRQFSNSRSEMNVSTLELGDSALYLCASSLSGGAVETQYFGPGTRLLVL.

There are a few counts of this clonotype. This sequence joins TRBV9 and TRBJ2-5, with TRBD2 identical over 7 bases. CDR1 SGDLS and CDR2 YYNGEE come from the germline V gene. The CDR3 is 14 amino acids. The junction had 2 bases not matched to a gene; V was cut back by 0 bases and J by 3 bases. This chain's CDR3 is CASSVAAGEETQYF. CDR3 bases: TGTGCCAGCAGCGTAGCGGCGGGGGAAGAGACCCAGTACTTC.

V and J are TRBV5-1 and TRBJ1-2, with 9 bases matching TRBD1. V was clipped by 2 bases and J by 4 bases; unmatched bases: 3. The CDR3 spans 14 residues. From germline, CDR1 is SGHRS and CDR2 YFSETQ. The CDR3 coding sequence is TGCGCCAGCAGCTTTGGACAGGGGACCTATGGCTACACCTTC. Translation gives CASSFGQGTYGYTF.

This clonotype was recorded only once. A much bigger clone sits one base away, suggesting this may be a read error. The rearrangement uses TRBV10-3 and TRBJ2-1, with D possibly matching TRBD2 (6 bases). The CDR3 extends over 16 amino acids. Germline V gene data show CDR1 as ENHRY and CDR2 as SYGVKD. The CDR3 DNA reads TGTGCCATCCGTGAGCAGCGGGTAGGCCCCTACAATGAGCAGTTCTTC. Its protein product is CAIREQRVGPYNEQFF.

This clonotype was seen at least ten times. CDR3 residues: CASSTTNEKLFF. CDR3 nucleotides: TGTGCCAGCAGCACAACTAATGAAAAACTGTTTTTT. V and J are TRBV28 and TRBJ1-4; D is undetermined. V was clipped by 6 bases and J by 0 bases, with 2 bases between them. The CDR3 loop spans 12 amino acids. The germline V gene encodes CDR1 MDHEN and CDR2 SYDVKM.

This clonotype was observed at least ten times. The genes are TRBV15 and TRBJ2-5; the D is unclear. Germline V gene lookup returns CDR1 LNHNV and CDR2 YYDKDF (reference sequence). Trimming cost V 0 bases and J 3 bases, with 5 bases left between them. The CDR3 contains 13 residues. Here the CDR3 reads CATSREQKETQYF. Written as DNA, the CDR3 is TGTGCCACCAGCAGAGAACAGAAAGAGACCCAGTACTTC.

This clonotype turned up a few times. V gene TRBV5-4 combines with J gene TRBJ2-5; D unresolved. The CDR3 runs 15 residues. The V and J ends lost 4 bases and 5 bases respectively, with 18 bases between them. Germline V gives CDR1 SGHNT, CDR2 YYREEE (reference sequence). CDR3 bases: TGTGCCAGCAGCGACTCTTGGCCCCCCTCGGAGACCCAGTACTTC. Translating gives CASSDSWPPSETQYF.

This clonotype was found a few times. The chain combines TRBV24-1 with TRBJ1-2; TRBD1 agrees at 10 bases. The germline V gene has CDR1 KGHDR and CDR2 SFDVKD. Trimming took 3 bases from V and 3 from J; bases not matched to a gene: 3. The CDR3 runs 15 residues. The CDR3 reads CATSDQDRGDYGYTF. CDR3 sequence (DNA): TGTGCCACCAGTGATCAGGACAGGGGGGACTATGGCTACACCTTC.

The count of this clonotype is one. The junction differs from germline at one of its ends, possibly a read error. This chain's CDR3 is CVSSSGGDYGYTF. The CDR3 DNA reads TGTGTCAGCAGCTCAGGGGGGGACTATGGCTACACCTTC. The genes are TRBV7-2 and TRBJ1-2, with 7 positions matching TRBD1. The CDR3 is made up of 13 amino acids. The germline V gene encodes CDR1 SGHTA and CDR2 FQGNSA.

The V gene is TRBV12-3 or TRBV12-4, the J gene TRBJ2-1; 11 positions agree with TRBD1. J gave up 13 bases and V 3 bases, and 14 bases lay outside the gene matches. This CDR3 is 16 amino acids long. Here the CDR3 DNA reads TGTGCCAGCAGTTTCGGGGACAGGGGGGCCAAAGACATTCAGTTCTTC. Its translation is CASSFGDRGAKDIQFF.

This clonotype was counted only a few times. The CDR3 spells CASSSGSYSSYEQYF. CDR3 nucleotide sequence: TGTGCCAGCAGCTCCGGGTCCTACAGCTCCTACGAGCAGTACTTC. The gene calls are TRBV7-2 and TRBJ2-7; D uncertain. The CDR3 runs to 15 residues. In germline, CDR1 is SGHTA, CDR2 FQGNSA. The V end lost 4 bases, the J end lost 0 bases, and 13 bases lay between the germline ends.

Many counts were recorded for this clonotype. The chain recombines TRBV28 with TRBJ2-7, with 7 bases matching TRBD1. The CDR3 runs 14 residues. V gave up 5 bases and J gave up 2 bases; unmatched junction bases: 6. CDR1 MDHEN and CDR2 SYDVKM come from the germline V gene. The CDR3 DNA reads as TGTGCCAGCAGTGAAAGGGACAGCGCCTACGAGCAGTACTTC. It yields the protein CASSERDSAYEQYF.

This clonotype was seen repeatedly, ten times or more. The chain carries TRBV7-2 and TRBJ2-3, with TRBD2 matching 11 bases. Losses at the gene ends were 1 base for V and 2 bases for J; bases not matched to a gene: 2. The CDR3 totals 16 residues. The germline gives CDR1 SGHTA, CDR2 FQGNSA. DNA for the CDR3: TGTGCCAGCAGCTTAGTAGCGGGGGGGTACACAGATACGCAGTATTTT. It encodes CASSLVAGGYTDTQYF.